The present T cell receptor beta chain was sequenced within a study of OX40 agonist ivuxolimab in advanced cancers. Turning to the study itself: Patients were infused with ivuxolimab every 2 weeks at 0.01 to 10 mg/kg. Three patients showed partial responses: one hepatocellular carcinoma and two cutaneous melanoma cases.

Sequenced by immunoSEQ multiplex PCR; TCRdb stores in-frame clones only, minus some. The table includes approximately 29,000 clones, 84% detected once. As to this clone: Its matching antigen is unknown.

Study-level findings and limits: The authors also found low normalized T-cell clonal expansion in some nonresponders.

Blood got drawn at baseline, again on cycle 4 day 1, and then on cycle 7 day 1. The clonotype was recovered from an adult with an advanced solid tumor such as melanoma, head and neck, liver or kidney cancer. The sample here was CD4+ or CD8+ T cells sorted from blood, taken in a trial of the OX40 agonist ivuxolimab.

Here the CDR3 DNA reads TGTGCCAGCAGCTTCTCCGGGCGGGGGGTAGGAGAGACCCAGTACTTC. The encoded protein is CASSFSGRGVGETQYF. This chain joins TRBV7-2 and TRBJ2-5, with 8 nucleotides matching TRBD2. Germline values: CDR1 SGHTA, CDR2 FQGNSA. Trimming removed 3 bases from V and 4 bases from J; junction bases left unmatched: 10. The CDR3 has 16 amino acids.